Below are 9 T cell receptor beta chains sequenced from a single sample in a study of blood T cell repertoires in COVID-19. The data were produced by immunoSEQ multiplex PCR, yet TCRdb's version contains in-frame clones alone and is incomplete. The repertoire consists of about 210,000 clones, with almost 85% occurring once and the leading ten covering about 2.5%. The sample consisted of peripheral blood. Source of these receptors: a woman in her seventies with COVID-19, enrolled during active disease.

A word on this clone: At one end, the junction sequence differs from germline, possibly due to a read error. The sample contains more than one DNA sequence encoding this CDR3. The rearrangement joins TRBV24-1 to TRBJ1-2; 7 bases are shared with TRBD1. CDR3 length equals 14 residues. CDR1 and CDR2 from the germline V gene are KGHDR and SFDVKD. The CDR3 DNA is TGTGCCACTAGTGATTGGGGGGACAGTTCTGGCTACACCTTC. Protein: CATSDWGDSSGYTF.

This chain uses TRBV6-2 or TRBV6-3 with TRBJ2-3, with TRBD2 matching over 9 bases. CDR1 and CDR2 (germline): MNHEY, SVGEGT. J lost 2 bases, V lost 4 bases, and 13 bases had no gene match. There are 18 residues in the CDR3. The CDR3 DNA reads TGTGCCAGCAGTTCCTCGACGACTAGCGGCCTAATCACAGATACGCAGTATTTT. This gives the protein CASSSSTTSGLITDTQYF.

The gene calls are TRBV7-2 and TRBJ2-5; D is uncertain. Trimming removed 5 bases at V and 5 bases at J, with 12 bases between. Germline loops: CDR1 SGHTA, CDR2 FQGNSA. The CDR3 covers 13 residues. CDR3 amino acids: CASSEVKEETQYF. CDR3 sequence (DNA): TGTGCCAGCAGCGAGGTAAAGGAGGAGACCCAGTACTTC.

The chain couples TRBV19 to TRBJ1-1; 9 nucleotides align to TRBD1. This CDR3 has 19 amino acids. The V and J ends lost 7 bases and 7 bases, in that order; junction bases with no gene match: 25. CDR1 and CDR2 (germline): LNHDA, SQIVND (reference sequence). The CDR3 region is CASTQPGGTGRGTTFEAFF. DNA for the CDR3: TGTGCCAGTACTCAACCCGGCGGGACAGGGCGGGGTACAACCTTTGAAGCTTTCTTT.

The chain joins TRBV4-2 to TRBJ2-5; 15 positions match TRBD2. The germline V gene encodes CDR1 LGHNA and CDR2 YNFKEQ. CDR3 size: 20 residues. Trimming at V came to 2 bases and at J to 0 bases, leaving 10 bases not matched to a gene. The CDR3 protein is CASSQPPTGTSGGYQETQYF. The CDR3 nucleotides are TGTGCCAGCAGCCAACCACCAACCGGGACTAGCGGGGGGTACCAAGAGACCCAGTACTTC.

The chain carries TRBV11-2 and TRBJ2-3; TRBD2 matches 9 bases. With V trimmed by 4 bases and J by 8 bases, 13 bases remained unmatched. The CDR3 loop spans 16 amino acids. Germline V gene lookup returns CDR1 SGHAT and CDR2 FQNNGV. The CDR3 bases are TGTGCCAGCAGCTCACGGCGAGCGGGAGGCAGGGGTACGCAGTATTTT. Translating it yields CASSSRRAGGRGTQYF. Using reference TRBV11-2 and TRBJ2-3 for the parts outside the CDR3, the full variable domain is EAGVAQSPRYKIIEKRQSVAFWCNPISGHATLYWYQQILGQGPKLLIQFQNNGVVDDSQLPKDRFSAERLKGVDSTLKIQPAKLEDSAVYLCASSSRRAGGRGTQYFGPGTRLTVL.

This clone was seen a handful of times. This sequence joins TRBV25-1 and TRBJ2-7; 10 bases are shared with TRBD2. Looked up from germline, CDR1 is MGHDK and CDR2 is SYGVNS. Trimming at V came to 5 bases and at J to 9 bases, leaving 7 bases not matched to a gene. This CDR3 has 13 residues. CDR3: CASSPLAGVAQYF. DNA of the CDR3: TGTGCCAGCAGTCCCCTAGCGGGAGTTGCGCAGTACTTC.

CDR3 region: CASFNEGLAGNTIYF. The CDR3 coding sequence is TGTGCCTCCTTCAACGAGGGACTAGCTGGAAACACCATATATTTT. The V call is TRBV30, the J call TRBJ1-3; tentative D call: TRBD1 (5 bases). Germline values: CDR1 GTSNPN, CDR2 SVGIG (reference sequence). The V and J ends lost 7 bases and 2 bases respectively, with 18 bases between them. This CDR3 is built from 15 residues. Based on the CDR3 plus reference TRBV30 and TRBJ1-3, the full variable domain is SQTIHQWPATLVQPVGSPLSLECTVEGTSNPNLYWYRQAAGRGLQLLFYSVGIGQISSEVPQNLSASRPQDRQFILSSKKLLLSDSGFYLCASFNEGLAGNTIYFGEGSWLTVV.

This clone was observed a handful of times. This rearrangement joins TRBV6-1 to TRBJ1-2, with a weak D call TRBD1 (5 bases). Germline assignment: CDR1 MNHNS and CDR2 SASEGT. This CDR3 is built from 15 residues. Trimming shortened V by 0 bases and J by 6 bases, and 14 bases separated the two germline ends. This CDR3 is CASSEAEGQWDGYTF. The CDR3 coding sequence is TGTGCCAGCAGTGAAGCGGAGGGGCAGTGGGATGGCTACACCTTC.